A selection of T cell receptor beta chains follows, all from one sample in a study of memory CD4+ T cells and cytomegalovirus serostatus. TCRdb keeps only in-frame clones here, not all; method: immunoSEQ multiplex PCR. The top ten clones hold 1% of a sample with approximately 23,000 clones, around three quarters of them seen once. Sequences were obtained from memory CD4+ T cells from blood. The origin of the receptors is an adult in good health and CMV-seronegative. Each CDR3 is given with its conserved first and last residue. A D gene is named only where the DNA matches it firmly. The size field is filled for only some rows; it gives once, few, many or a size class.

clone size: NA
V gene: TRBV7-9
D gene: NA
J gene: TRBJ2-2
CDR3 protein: CASSFTLSGYGELFF
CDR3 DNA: TGTGCCAGCAGCTTCACATTGTCGGGGTACGGGGAGCTGTTTTTT

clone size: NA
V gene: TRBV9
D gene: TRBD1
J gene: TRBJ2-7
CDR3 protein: CASSVAGQGFYEQYF
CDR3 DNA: TGTGCCAGCAGCGTAGCCGGACAGGGTTTTTACGAGCAGTACTTC

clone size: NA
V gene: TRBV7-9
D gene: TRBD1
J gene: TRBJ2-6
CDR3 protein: CASSRTGGAAGANVLTF
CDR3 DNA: TGTGCCAGCAGCCGGACAGGGGGCGCAGCTGGGGCCAACGTCCTGACTTTC

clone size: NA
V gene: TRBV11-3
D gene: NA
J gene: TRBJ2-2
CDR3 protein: CASSLQGTVPGELFF
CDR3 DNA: TGTGCCAGCAGCTTACAGGGGACTGTTCCGGGGGAGCTGTTTTTT

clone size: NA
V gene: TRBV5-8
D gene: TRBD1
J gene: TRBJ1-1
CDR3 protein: CASSLWGQGGPEAFF
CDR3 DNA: TGTGCCAGCAGCTTGTGGGGACAGGGCGGTCCTGAAGCTTTCTTT

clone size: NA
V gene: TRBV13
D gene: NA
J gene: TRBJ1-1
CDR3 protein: CASRRVTEAFF
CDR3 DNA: TGTGCCAGCCGACGAGTCACTGAAGCTTTCTTT

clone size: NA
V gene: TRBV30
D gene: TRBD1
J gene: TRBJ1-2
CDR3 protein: CAWSRGQGRSGYTF
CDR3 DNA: TGTGCCTGGAGTAGGGGACAGGGGAGGTCTGGCTACACCTTC

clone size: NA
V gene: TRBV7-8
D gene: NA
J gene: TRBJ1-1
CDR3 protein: CASSSGVGGNTEAFF
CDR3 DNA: TGTGCCAGCAGCTCGGGGGTGGGTGGGAACACTGAAGCTTTCTTT

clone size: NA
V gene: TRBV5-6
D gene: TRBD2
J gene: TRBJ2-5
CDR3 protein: CASRGRGTAQETQYF
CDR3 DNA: TGTGCCAGCAGGGGGAGGGGTACCGCCCAAGAGACCCAGTACTTC

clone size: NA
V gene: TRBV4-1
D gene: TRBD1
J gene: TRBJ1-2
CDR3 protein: CASSQKDLLGGPNYGYTF
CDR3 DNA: TGCGCCAGCAGCCAAAAAGACCTCTTAGGGGGCCCGAACTATGGCTACACCTTC

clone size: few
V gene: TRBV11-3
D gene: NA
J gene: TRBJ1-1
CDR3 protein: CASSLGDEAFF
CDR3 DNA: TGTGCCAGCAGCTTGGGTGATGAAGCTTTCTTT

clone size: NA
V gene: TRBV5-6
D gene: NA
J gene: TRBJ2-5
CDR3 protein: CASSLTQDKTQYF
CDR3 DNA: TGTGCCAGCAGCTTAACCCAGGACAAGACCCAGTACTTC

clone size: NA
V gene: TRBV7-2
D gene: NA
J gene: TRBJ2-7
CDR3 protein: CASSLLPSSRPYEQYF
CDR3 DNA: TGTGCCAGCAGCTTACTGCCCTCGTCTAGGCCCTACGAGCAGTACTTC

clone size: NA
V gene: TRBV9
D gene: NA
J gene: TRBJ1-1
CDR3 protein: CASSVGAWGTEAFF
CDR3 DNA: TGTGCCAGCAGCGTAGGTGCGTGGGGCACTGAAGCTTTCTTT

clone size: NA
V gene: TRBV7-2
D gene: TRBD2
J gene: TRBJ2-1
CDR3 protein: CASSIGYSSGRALYNEQFF
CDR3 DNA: TGTGCCAGCAGCATAGGTTACTCTAGCGGGAGGGCCCTGTACAATGAGCAGTTCTTC

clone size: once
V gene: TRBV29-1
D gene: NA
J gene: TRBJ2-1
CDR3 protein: CSVGDGRNEQFF
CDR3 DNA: TGCAGCGTTGGAGACGGTCGCAATGAGCAGTTCTTC

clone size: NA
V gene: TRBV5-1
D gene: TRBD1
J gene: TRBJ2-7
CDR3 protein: CASSLGQGPYYEQYF
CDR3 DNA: TGCGCCAGCAGCTTGGGACAGGGGCCTTACTACGAGCAGTACTTC

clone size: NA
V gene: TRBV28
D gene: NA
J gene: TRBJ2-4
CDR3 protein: CASSLGIALAKNIQYF
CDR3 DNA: TGTGCCAGCAGTTTGGGGATAGCCCTAGCCAAAAACATTCAGTACTTC

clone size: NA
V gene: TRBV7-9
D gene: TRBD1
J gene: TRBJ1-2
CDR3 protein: CASSWGQEESCTF
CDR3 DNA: TGTGCCAGCAGCTGGGGACAGGAGGAGAGCTGCACCTTC

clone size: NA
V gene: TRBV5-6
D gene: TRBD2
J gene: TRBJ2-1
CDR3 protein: CASSLARSGPHNEQFF
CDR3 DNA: TGTGCCAGCAGCTTGGCTCGTAGCGGGCCCCACAATGAGCAGTTCTTC

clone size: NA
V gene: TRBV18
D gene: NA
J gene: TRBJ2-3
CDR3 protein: CASSSRQQTLTDTQYF
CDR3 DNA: TGTGCCAGCTCATCTAGACAACAAACCCTCACAGATACGCAGTATTTT

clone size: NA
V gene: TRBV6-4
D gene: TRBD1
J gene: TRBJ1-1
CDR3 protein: CASRGTGRNTEAFF
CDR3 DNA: TGTGCCAGCAGAGGGACAGGACGGAACACTGAAGCTTTCTTT

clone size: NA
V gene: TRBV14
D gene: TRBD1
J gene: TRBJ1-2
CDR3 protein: CASSRGQENYGYTF
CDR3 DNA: TGTGCCAGCAGCCGGGGACAGGAGAACTATGGCTACACCTTC

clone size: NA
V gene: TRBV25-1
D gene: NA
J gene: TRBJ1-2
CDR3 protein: CASSEMYILGGYTF
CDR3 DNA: TGTGCCAGCAGTGAAATGTACATTTTAGGTGGCTACACCTTC

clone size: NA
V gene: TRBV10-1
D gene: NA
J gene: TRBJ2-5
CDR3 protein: CASSESYLRQETQYF
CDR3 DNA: TGCGCCAGCAGTGAGTCTTACCTAAGGCAAGAGACCCAGTACTTC

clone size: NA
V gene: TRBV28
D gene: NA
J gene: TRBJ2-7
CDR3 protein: CASSPPDSPEQYF
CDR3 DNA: TGTGCCAGCAGCCCGCCGGACAGCCCTGAGCAGTACTTC

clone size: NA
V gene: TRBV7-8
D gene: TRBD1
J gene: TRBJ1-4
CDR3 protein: CASSLADRGLNEKLFF
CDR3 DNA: TGTGCCAGCAGCTTAGCCGACAGGGGCCTTAATGAAAAACTGTTTTTT